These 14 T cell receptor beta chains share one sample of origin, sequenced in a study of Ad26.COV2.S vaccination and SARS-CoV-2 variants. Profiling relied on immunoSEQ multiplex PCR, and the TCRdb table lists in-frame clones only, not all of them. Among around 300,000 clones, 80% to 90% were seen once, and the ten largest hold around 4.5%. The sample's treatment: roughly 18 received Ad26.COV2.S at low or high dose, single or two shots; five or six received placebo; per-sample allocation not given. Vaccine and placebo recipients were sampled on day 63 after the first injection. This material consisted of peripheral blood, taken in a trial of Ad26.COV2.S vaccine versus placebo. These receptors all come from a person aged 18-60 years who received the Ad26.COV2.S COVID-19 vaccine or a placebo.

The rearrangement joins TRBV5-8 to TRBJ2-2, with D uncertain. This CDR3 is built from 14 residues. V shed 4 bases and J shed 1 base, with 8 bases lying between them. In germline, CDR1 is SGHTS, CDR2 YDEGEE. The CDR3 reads CASSLALNTGELFF. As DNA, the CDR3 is TGTGCCAGCAGCCTCGCACTGAACACCGGGGAGCTGTTTTTT.

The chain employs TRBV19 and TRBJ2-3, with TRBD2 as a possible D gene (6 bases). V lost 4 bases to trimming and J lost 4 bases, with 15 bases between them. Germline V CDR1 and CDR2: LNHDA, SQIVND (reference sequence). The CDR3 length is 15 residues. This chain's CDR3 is CASSSGAAGADTQYF. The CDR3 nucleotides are TGTGCCAGTAGTAGCGGGGCGGCAGGAGCAGATACGCAGTATTTT.

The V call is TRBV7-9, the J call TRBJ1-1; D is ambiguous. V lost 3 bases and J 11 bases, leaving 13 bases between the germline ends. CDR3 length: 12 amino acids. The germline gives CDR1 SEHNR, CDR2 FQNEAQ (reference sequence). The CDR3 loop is CASSFGKARAFF. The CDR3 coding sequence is TGTGCCAGCAGCTTTGGGAAGGCACGGGCTTTCTTT.

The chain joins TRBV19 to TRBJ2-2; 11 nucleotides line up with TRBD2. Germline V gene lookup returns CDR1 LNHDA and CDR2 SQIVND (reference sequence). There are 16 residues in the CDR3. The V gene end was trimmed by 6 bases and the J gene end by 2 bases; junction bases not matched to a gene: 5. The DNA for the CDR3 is TGTGCCAGTAGCCCGGGACTAGCGGTTAACACCGGGGAGCTGTTTTTT. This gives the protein CASSPGLAVNTGELFF.

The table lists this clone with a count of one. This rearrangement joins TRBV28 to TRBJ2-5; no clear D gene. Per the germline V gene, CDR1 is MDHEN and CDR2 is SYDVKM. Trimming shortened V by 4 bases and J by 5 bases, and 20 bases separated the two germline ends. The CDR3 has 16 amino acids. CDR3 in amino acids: CASSSPGTVLRETQYF. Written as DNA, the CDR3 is TGTGCCAGCAGTTCCCCCGGCACGGTGCTTAGGGAGACCCAGTACTTC. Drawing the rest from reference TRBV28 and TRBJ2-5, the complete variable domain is DVKVTQSSRYLVKRTGEKVFLECVQDMDHENMFWYRQDPGLGLRLIYFSYDVKMKEKGDIPEGYSVSREKKERFSLILESASTNQTSMYLCASSSPGTVLRETQYFGPGTRLLVL.

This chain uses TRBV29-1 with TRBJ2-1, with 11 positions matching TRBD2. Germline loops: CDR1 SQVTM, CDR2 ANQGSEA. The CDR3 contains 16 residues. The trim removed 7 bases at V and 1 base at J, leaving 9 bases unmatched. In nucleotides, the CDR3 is TGCAGCGCCTTTGGGACTAGCGGACCTTCCTACAATGAGCAGTTCTTC. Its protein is CSAFGTSGPSYNEQFF.

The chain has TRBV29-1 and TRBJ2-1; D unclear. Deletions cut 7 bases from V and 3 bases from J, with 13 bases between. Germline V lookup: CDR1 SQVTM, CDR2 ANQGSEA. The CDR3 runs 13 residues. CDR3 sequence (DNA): TGCAGCGCGACATCTGTCCTCTACAATGAGCAGTTCTTC. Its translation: CSATSVLYNEQFF.

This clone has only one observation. The CDR3 spells CSARLRETQYF. In DNA, the CDR3 is TGCAGTGCTAGATTACGAGAGACCCAGTACTTC. V gene TRBV20-1 combines with J gene TRBJ2-5, with D uncertain. The CDR3 consists of 11 residues. V was clipped by 2 bases and J by 4 bases, with 5 bases between them. Germline V gene lookup returns CDR1 DFQATT and CDR2 SNEGSKA (reference sequence).

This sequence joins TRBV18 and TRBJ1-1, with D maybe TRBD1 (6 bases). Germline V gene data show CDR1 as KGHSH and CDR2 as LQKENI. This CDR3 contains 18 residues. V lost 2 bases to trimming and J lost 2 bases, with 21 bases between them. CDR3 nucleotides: TGTGCCAGCTCACCAATTGTGGATGCGGGACAAGGAAACACTGAAGCTTTCTTT. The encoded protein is CASSPIVDAGQGNTEAFF.

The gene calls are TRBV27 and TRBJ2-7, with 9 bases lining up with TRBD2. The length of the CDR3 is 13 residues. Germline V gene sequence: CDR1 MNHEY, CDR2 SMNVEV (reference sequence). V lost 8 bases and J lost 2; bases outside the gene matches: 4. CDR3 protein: CASASGIAYEQYF. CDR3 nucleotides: TGTGCCAGCGCTAGCGGGATTGCCTACGAGCAGTACTTC.

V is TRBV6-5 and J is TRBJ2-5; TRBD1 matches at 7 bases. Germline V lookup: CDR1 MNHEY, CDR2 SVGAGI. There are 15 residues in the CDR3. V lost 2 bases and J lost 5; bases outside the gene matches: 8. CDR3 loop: CASSYTRQGGETQYF. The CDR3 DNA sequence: TGTGCCAGCAGTTACACCCGACAGGGCGGGGAGACCCAGTACTTC.

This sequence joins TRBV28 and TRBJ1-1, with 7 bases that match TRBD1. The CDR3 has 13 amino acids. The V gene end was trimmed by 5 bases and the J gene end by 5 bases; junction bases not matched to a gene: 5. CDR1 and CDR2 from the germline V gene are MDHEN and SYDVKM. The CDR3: CASSRQGGTEAFF. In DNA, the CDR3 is TGTGCCAGCAGTCGACAGGGAGGGACTGAAGCTTTCTTT.

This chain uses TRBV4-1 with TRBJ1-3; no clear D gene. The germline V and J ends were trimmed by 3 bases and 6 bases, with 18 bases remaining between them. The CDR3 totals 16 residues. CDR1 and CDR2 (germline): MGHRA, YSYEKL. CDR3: CASSHLHRLGENTIYF. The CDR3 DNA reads TGCGCCAGCAGCCATCTTCATCGATTAGGAGAAAACACCATATATTTT.

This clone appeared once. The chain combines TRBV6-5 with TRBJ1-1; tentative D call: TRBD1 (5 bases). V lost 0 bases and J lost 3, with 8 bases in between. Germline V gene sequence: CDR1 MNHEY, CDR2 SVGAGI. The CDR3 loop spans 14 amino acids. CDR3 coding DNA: TGTGCCAGCAGTTACTCGACGGGGCACACTGAAGCTTTCTTT. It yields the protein CASSYSTGHTEAFF.